This entry features one T cell receptor (beta chain) sequence. Antigen unknown. This record belongs to a study of T cell responses to AZD1222 COVID-19 vaccine. Study-wide findings and caveats: CD4 TCRs covered the whole spike, strongest at regions 160-218 and 743-854. White British people made up most donors, females outnumbered males, and clonal diversity was possibly underestimated. The reported proportion of spike-specific TCRs targeting unmutated variant regions was nearly half.

The data were produced by immunoSEQ multiplex PCR, yet TCRdb's version contains in-frame clones alone and is incomplete. Of 190,000 or so clones listed, roughly 90% were seen once; the top ten hold roughly 3.5%. There are 13 residues in the CDR3. Per the germline V gene, CDR1 is LNHDA and CDR2 is SQIVND (reference sequence). V was cut by 5 bases and J by 11 bases, with 18 bases left in between. The sequencing used peripheral blood, collected 28 days after the second AZD1222 dose. The chain uses TRBV19 and TRBJ1-1; D perhaps matches TRBD1 (5 bases). This TCR derives from an adult who received the AZD1222 COVID-19 vaccine. The CDR3 reads CASSPQGTLHAFF. CDR3 DNA sequence: TGTGCCAGTAGTCCCCAGGGAACTTTGCACGCTTTCTTT. Full variable domain (missing parts from reference TRBV19 and TRBJ1-1): DGGITQSPKYLFRKEGQNVTLSCEQNLNHDAMYWYRQDPGQGLRLIYYSQIVNDFQKGDIAEGYSVSREKKESFPLTVTSAQKNPTAFYLCASSPQGTLHAFFGQGTRLTVV.